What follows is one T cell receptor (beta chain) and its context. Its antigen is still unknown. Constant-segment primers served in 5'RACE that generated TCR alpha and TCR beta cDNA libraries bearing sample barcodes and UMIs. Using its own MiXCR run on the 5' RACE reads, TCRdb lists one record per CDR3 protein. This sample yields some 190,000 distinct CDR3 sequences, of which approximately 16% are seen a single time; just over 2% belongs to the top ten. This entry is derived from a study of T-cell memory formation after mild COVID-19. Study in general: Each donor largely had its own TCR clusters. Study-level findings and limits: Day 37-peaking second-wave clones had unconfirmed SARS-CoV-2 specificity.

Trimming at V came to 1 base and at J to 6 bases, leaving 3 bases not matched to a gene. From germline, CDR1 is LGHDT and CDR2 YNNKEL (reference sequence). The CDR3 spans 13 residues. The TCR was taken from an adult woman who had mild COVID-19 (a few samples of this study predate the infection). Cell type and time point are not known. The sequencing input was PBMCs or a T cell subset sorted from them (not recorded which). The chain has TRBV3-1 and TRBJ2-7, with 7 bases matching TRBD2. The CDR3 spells CASSQVGGFEQYF. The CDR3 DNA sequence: TGTGCCAGCAGCCAAGTCGGGGGGTTCGAGCAGTACTTC.